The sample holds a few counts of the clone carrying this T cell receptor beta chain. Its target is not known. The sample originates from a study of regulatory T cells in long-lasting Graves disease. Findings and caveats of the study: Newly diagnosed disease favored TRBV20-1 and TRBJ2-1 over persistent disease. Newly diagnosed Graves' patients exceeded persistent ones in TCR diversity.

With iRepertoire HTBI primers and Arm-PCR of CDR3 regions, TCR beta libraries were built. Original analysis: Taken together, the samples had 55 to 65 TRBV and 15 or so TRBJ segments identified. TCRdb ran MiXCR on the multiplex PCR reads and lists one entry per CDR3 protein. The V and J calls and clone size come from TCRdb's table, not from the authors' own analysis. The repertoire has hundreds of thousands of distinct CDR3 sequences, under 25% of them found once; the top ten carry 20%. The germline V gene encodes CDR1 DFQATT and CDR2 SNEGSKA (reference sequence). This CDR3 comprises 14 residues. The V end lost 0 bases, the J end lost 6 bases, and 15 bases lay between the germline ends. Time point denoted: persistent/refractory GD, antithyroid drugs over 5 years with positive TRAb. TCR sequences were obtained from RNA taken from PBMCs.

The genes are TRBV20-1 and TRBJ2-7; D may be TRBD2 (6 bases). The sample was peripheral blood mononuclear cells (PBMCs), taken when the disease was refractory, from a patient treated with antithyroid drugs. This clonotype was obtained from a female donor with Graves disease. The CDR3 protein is CSARDPSGVGEQYF. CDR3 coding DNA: TGCAGTGCTAGAGATCCTTCGGGAGTTGGCGAGCAGTACTTC.